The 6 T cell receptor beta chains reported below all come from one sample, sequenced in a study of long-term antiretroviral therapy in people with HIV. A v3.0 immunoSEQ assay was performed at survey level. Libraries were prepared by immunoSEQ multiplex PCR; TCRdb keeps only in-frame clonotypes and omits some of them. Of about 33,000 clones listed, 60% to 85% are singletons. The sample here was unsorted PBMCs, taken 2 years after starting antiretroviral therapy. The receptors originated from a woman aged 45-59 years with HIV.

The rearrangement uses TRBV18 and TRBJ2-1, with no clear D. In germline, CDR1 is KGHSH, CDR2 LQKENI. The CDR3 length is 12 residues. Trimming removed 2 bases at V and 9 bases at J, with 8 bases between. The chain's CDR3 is CASSPSNPEQFF. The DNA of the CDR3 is TGTGCCAGCTCACCATCAAATCCTGAGCAGTTCTTC.

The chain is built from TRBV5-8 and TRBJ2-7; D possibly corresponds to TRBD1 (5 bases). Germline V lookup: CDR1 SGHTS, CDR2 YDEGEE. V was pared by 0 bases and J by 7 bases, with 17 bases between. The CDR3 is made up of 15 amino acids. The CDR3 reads CASSLAVGRVWEQYF. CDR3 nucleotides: TGTGCCAGCAGCTTGGCGGTAGGCAGGGTGTGGGAGCAGTACTTC.

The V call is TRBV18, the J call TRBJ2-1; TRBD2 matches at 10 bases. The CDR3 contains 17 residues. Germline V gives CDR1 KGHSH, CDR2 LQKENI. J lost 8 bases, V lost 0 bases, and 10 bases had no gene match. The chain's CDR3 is CASSPPSLKRGGDEQFF. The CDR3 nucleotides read TGTGCCAGCTCACCACCTTCCCTCAAGCGGGGGGGCGATGAGCAGTTCTTC.

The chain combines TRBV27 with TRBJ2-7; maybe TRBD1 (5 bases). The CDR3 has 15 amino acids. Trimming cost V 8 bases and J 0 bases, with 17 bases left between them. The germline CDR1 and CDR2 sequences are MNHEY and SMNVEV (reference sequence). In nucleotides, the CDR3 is TGTGCCAGCCCTATTGGCAGGGAAAGCTCCTACGAGCAGTACGTC. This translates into CASPIGRESSYEQYV.

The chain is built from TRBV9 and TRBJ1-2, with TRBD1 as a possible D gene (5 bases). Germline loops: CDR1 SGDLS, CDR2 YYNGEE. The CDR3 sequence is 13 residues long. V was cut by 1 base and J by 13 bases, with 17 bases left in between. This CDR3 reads CASSVSGGSPFTF. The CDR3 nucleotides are TGTGCCAGCAGCGTAAGCGGGGGATCTCCTTTCACCTTC.

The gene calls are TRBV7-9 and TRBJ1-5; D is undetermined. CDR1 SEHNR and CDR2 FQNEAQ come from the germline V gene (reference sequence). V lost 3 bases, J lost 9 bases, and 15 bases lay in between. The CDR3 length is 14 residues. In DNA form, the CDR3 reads TGTGCCAGCAGCTTGAATTACGGTTCAACGCCCCAGCATTTT. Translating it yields CASSLNYGSTPQHF.